Reported below is one TCR beta chain. Germline V gene data show CDR1 as MDHEN and CDR2 as SYDVKM. The germline V and J ends were trimmed by 4 bases and 0 bases, with 13 bases remaining between them. The CDR3 is made up of 16 amino acids. The data originate from a study of Ad26.COV2.S vaccination and SARS-CoV-2 variants. Clones were read by immunoSEQ multiplex PCR, and TCRdb kept only the in-frame ones, dropping some. The sample holds some 500,000 clones, 75% to 90% seen once. As to treatment: 19 received Ad26.COV2.S at low or high dose, single or two shots; 5 received placebo; per-sample allocation not given. Material that was analyzed had been drawn on day 63 after the first vaccine or placebo injection.

The V and J genes are TRBV28 and TRBJ1-5; D is ambiguous. The sample consisted of peripheral blood, taken in a trial of Ad26.COV2.S vaccine versus placebo. The receptor was derived from a person between 18 and 65 years old who received the Ad26.COV2.S COVID-19 vaccine or a placebo. CDR3 amino acids: CASSSTQLYSNQPQHF. CDR3 in DNA: TGTGCCAGCAGTTCAACACAGCTCTATAGCAATCAGCCCCAGCATTTT.